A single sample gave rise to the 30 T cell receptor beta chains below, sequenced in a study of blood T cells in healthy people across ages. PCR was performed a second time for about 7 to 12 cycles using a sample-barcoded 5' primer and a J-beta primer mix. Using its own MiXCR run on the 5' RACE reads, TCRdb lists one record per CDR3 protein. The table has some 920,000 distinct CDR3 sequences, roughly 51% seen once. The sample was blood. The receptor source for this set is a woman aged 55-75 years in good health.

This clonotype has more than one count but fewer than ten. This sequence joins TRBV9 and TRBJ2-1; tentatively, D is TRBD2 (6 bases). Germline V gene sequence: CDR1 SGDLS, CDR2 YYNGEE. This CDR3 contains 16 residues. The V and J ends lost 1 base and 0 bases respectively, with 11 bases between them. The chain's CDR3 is CASSVWDSSSYNEQFF. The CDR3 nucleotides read TGTGCCAGCAGCGTATGGGACTCCAGCTCCTACAATGAGCAGTTCTTC.

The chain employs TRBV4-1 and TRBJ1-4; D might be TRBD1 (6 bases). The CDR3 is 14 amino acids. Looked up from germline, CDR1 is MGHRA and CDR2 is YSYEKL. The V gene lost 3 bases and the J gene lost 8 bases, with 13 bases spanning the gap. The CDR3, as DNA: TGCGCCAGCAGCCAGGGGGCGGTGGGGGAAAAACTGTTTTTT. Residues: CASSQGAVGEKLFF.

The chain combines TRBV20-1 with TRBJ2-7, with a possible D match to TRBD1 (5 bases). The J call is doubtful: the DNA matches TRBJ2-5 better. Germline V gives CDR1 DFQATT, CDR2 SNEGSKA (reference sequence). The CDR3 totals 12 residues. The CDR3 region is CSAKGRAETQYF. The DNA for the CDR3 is TGCAGCGCAAAAGGCAGGGCAGAGACCCAGTACTTC.

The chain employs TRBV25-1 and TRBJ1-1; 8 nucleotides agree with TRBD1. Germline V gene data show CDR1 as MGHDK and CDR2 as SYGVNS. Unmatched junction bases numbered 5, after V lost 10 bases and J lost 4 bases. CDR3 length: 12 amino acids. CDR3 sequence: CATQGAGTEAFF. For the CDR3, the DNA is TGTGCCACCCAGGGGGCTGGCACTGAAGCTTTCTTT.

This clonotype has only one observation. The DNA of the CDR3 is TGTGCCAGCAGCCCCTTTGCGCTTACAGCCTACGAGCAGTACTTC. The encoded protein is CASSPFALTAYEQYF. The chain uses TRBV7-2 and TRBJ2-7; D is undetermined. CDR1 is SGHTA, CDR2 FQGNSA, per germline. Trimming cost V 5 bases and J 2 bases, with 16 bases left between them. The CDR3 length is 15 residues.

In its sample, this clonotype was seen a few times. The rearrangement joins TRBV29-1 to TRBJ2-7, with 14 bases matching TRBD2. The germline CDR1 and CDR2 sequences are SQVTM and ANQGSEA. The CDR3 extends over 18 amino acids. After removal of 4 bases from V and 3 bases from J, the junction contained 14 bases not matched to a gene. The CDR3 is CSVGGGLAGVFRNYEQYF. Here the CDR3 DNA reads TGCAGCGTTGGCGGGGGACTAGCGGGAGTTTTTCGGAACTACGAGCAGTACTTC.

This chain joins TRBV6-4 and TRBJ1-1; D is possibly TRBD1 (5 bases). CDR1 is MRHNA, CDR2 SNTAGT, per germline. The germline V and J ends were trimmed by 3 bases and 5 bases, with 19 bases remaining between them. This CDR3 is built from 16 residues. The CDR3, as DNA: TGTGCCAGCAGTGAGGTTCCCGGGGGGAAGAGGACTGAAGCTTTCTTT. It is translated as CASSEVPGGKRTEAFF.

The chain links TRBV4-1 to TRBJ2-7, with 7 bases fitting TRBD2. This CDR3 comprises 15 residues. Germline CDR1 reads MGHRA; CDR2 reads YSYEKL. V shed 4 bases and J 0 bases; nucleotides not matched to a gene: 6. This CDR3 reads CASSPRAGPSYEQYF. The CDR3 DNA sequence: TGCGCCAGCAGCCCGCGAGCGGGACCCTCCTACGAGCAGTACTTC.

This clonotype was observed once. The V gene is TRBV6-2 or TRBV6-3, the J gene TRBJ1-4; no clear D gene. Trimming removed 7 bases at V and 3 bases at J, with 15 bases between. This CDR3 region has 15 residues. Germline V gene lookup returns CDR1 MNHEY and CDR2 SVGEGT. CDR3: CASTSTGNPNEKLFF. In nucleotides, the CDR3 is TGTGCCAGCACCTCCACCGGGAATCCTAATGAAAAACTGTTTTTT.

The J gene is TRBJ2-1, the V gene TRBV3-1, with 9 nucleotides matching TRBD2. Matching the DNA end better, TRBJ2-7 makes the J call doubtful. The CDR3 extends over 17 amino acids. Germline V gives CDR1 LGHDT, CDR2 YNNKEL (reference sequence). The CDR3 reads CASSQDFGTSSYNEQYF. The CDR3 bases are TGTGCCAGCAGCCAAGATTTCGGGACTAGCTCCTACAATGAGCAGTACTTC.

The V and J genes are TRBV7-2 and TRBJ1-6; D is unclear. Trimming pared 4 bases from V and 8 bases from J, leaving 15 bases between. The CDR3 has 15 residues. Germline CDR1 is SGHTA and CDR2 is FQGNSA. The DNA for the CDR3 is TGTGCCAGCAGCTCGAGAGATAGGACCTATTCACCCCTCCACTTT. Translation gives CASSSRDRTYSPLHF.

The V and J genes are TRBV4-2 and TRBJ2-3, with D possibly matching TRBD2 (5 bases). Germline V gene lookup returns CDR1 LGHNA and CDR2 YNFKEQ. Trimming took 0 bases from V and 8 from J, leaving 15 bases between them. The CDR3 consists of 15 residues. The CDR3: CASSQDSGWALTQYF. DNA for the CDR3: TGTGCCAGCAGCCAAGATTCGGGGTGGGCCCTTACGCAGTATTTT.

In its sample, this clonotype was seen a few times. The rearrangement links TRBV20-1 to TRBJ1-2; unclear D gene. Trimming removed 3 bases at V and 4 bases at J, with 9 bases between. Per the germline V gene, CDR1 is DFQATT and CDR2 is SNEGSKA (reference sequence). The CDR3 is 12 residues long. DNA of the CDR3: TGCAGTGCTAGGGGCCCGATCTATGGCTACACCTTC. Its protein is CSARGPIYGYTF.

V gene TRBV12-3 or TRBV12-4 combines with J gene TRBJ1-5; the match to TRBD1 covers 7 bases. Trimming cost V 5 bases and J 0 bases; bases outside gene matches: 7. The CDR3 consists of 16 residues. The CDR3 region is CASSPRGTYSNQPQHF. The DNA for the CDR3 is TGTGCCAGCAGTCCCAGGGGGACTTATAGCAATCAGCCCCAGCATTTT.

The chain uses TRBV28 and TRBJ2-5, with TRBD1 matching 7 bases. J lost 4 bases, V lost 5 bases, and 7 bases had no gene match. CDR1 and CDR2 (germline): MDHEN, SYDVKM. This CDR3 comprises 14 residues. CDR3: CASSLQGNTETQYF. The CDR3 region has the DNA TGTGCCAGCAGTCTACAGGGGAACACAGAGACCCAGTACTTC.

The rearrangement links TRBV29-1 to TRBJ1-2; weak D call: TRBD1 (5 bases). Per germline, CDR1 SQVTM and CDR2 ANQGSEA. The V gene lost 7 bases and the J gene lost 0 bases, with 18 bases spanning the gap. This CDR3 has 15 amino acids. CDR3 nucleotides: TGCAGCGCTCGGCTTGAGGGGCGCGCTAACTATGGCTACACCTTC. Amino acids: CSARLEGRANYGYTF.

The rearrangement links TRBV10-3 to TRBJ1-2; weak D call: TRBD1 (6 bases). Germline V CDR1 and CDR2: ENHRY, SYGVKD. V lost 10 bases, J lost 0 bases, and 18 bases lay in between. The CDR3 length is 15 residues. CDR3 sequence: CATKRTERSNYGYTF. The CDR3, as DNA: TGTGCCACGAAGCGGACAGAAAGGTCTAACTATGGCTACACCTTC.

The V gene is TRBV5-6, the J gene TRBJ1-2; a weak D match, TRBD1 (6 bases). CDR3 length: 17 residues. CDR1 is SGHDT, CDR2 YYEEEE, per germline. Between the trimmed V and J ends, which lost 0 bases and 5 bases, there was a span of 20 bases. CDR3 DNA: TGTGCCAGCAGCTTGGGGGGACAACCGATGATCGGTTATGGCTACACCTTC. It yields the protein CASSLGGQPMIGYGYTF.

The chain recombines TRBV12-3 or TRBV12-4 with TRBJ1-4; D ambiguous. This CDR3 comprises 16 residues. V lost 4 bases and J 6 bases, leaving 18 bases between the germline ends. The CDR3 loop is CASSSIWGIGDEKLFF. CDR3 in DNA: TGTGCCAGCAGTTCCATCTGGGGTATTGGGGATGAAAAACTGTTTTTT.

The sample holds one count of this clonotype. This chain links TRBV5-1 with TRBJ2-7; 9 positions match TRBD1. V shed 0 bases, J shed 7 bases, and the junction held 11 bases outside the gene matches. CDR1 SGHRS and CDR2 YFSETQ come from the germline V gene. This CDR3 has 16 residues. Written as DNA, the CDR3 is TGCGCCAGCAGCTTGGCCGCCGGGACAGGGCTCAATGAGCAGTACTTC. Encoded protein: CASSLAAGTGLNEQYF.

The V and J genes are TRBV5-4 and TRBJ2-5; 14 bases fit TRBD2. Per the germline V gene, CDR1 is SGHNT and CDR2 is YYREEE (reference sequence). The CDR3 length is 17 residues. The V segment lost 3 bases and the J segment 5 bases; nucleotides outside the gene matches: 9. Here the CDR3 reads CASSSKTSGRALETQYF. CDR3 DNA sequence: TGTGCCAGCAGCTCCAAGACTAGCGGGAGGGCCTTGGAGACCCAGTACTTC.

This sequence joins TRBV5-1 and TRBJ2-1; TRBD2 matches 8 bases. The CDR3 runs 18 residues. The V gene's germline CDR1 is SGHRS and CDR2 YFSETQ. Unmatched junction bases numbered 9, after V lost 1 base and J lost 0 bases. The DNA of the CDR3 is TGCGCCAGCAGCTTGAGGGTAGCGGGACCAAACTCCTACAATGAGCAGTTCTTC. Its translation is CASSLRVAGPNSYNEQFF. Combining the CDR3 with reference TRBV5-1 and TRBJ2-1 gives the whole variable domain KAGVTQTPRYLIKTRGQQVTLSCSPISGHRSVSWYQQTPGQGLQFLFEYFSETQRNKGNFPGRFSGRQFSNSRSEMNVSTLELGDSALYLCASSLRVAGPNSYNEQFFGPGTRLTVL.

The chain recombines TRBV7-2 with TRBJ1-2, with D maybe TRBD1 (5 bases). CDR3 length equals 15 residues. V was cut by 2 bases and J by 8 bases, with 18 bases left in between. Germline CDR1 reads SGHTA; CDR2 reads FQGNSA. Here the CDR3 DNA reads TGTGCCAGCAGCTTATCGCCGAAGGGACCGGGCGGCTACACCTTC. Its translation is CASSLSPKGPGGYTF.

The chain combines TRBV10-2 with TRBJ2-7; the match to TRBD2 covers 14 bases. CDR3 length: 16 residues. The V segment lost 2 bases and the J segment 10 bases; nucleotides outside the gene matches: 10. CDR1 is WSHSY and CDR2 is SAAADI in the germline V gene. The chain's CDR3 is CASSEATSGRGATQYF. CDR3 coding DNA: TGCGCCAGCAGTGAGGCGACTAGCGGGAGGGGGGCAACCCAGTACTTC.

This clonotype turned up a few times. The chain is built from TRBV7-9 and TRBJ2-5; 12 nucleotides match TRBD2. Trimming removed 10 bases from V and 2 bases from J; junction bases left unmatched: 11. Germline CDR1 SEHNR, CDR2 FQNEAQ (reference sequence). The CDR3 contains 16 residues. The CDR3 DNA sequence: TGTGCCACTAGGTGGCTAGCGGGAGGGGCGCAAGAGACCCAGTACTTC. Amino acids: CATRWLAGGAQETQYF.

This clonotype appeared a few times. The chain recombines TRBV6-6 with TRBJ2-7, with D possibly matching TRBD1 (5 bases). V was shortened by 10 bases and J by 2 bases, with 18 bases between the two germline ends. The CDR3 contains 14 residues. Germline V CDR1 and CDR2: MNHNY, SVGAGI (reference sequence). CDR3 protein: CATSDTGTPYEQYF. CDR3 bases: TGTGCCACTTCGGACACAGGTACACCCTACGAGCAGTACTTC.

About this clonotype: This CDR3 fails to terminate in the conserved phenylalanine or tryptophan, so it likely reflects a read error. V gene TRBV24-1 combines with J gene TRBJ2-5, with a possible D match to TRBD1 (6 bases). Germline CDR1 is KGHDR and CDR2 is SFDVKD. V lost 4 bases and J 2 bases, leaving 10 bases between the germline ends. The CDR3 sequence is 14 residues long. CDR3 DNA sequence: TGTGCCACCAGTGAAAACAGGGATCAAGAGACCCAGTACGTC. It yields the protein CATSENRDQETQYV.

CDR3 in amino acids: CASSGDRGSYNEQFF. The CDR3 region has the DNA TGTGCCAGCAGTGGGGACAGGGGCTCCTACAATGAGCAGTTCTTC. V is TRBV6-1 and J is TRBJ2-1; 10 bases are shared with TRBD1. CDR1 MNHNS and CDR2 SASEGT come from the germline V gene. The CDR3 sequence is 15 residues long. V lost 4 bases to trimming and J lost 0 bases; unmatched junction nucleotides: 0.

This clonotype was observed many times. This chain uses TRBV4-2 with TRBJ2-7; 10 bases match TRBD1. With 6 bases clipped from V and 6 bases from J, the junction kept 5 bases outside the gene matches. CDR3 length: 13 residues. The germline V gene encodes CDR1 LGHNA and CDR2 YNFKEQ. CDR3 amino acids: CASRGQGNGEQYF. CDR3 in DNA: TGTGCCAGCAGGGGACAGGGGAACGGCGAGCAGTACTTC.

The CDR3: CAWSPGGGGEQFF. The CDR3 DNA follows: TGTGCCTGGAGTCCCGGGGGCGGAGGTGAGCAGTTCTTC. This rearrangement joins TRBV30 to TRBJ2-1; D possibly matches TRBD1 or TRBD2 (6 bases each). Trimming pared 2 bases from V and 9 bases from J, leaving 14 bases between. The CDR3 contains 13 residues. Germline CDR1 GTSNPN, CDR2 SVGIG (reference sequence).